The present entry profiles one T cell receptor beta chain with its context. The sample originates from a study of blood T cell repertoires in COVID-19. On the study more broadly: Sites across the United States, Italy and Spain contributed samples from acute and convalescent COVID-19.

V lost 4 bases and J lost 6; bases outside the gene matches: 20. Looked up from germline, CDR1 is SGHKS and CDR2 is YYEKEE (reference sequence). The CDR3 runs 18 residues. The table came from immunoSEQ multiplex PCR; TCRdb's copy has only in-frame clones and leaves some out. The sample yields fewer than 250,000 clones, around 86% seen once. Specimen: PBMCs or T cells enriched from blood (not recorded which). This TCR was sampled from a woman between 40 and 55 years old in a cohort exposed to, infected with or recovered from COVID-19 (not recorded which). The V gene is TRBV5-5, the J gene TRBJ1-2; 8 bases are shared with TRBD1. CDR3 residues: CASSLRSAWQGATDGYTF. The CDR3 DNA sequence: TGTGCCAGCAGCCTCCGAAGCGCTTGGCAGGGGGCAACGGATGGCTACACCTTC. Combining the CDR3 with reference TRBV5-5 and TRBJ1-2 gives the whole variable domain DAGVTQSPTHLIKTRGQQVTLRCSPISGHKSVSWYQQVLGQGPQFIFQYYEKEERGRGNFPDRFSARQFPNYSSELNVNALLLGDSALYLCASSLRSAWQGATDGYTFGSGTRLTVV.